Presented here are 2 T cell receptor beta chains from one specimen sequenced in a study of blood T cell repertoires in COVID-19. Here immunoSEQ multiplex PCR was the method, and the copy in TCRdb shows in-frame clones only, minus some. The sample lists 300,000 or so clones, about 86% seen once, with around 4.4% in the top ten. Material for sequencing was PBMCs or T cells enriched from blood (not recorded which). These receptors were taken from a woman between 40 and 50 years old with acute COVID-19.

The chain joins TRBV6-5 to TRBJ1-1, with TRBD1 as a possible D gene (5 bases). V dropped 10 bases and J dropped 6 bases, with 15 bases sitting between them. The CDR3 is 12 amino acids. From germline, CDR1 is MNHEY and CDR2 SVGAGI. CDR3 in DNA: TGTGCCACCCAGGGAAGTAAGGCTGAAGCTTTCTTT. Amino acid sequence: CATQGSKAEAFF.

The chain joins TRBV18 to TRBJ2-7, with TRBD2 matching 12 bases. V lost 5 bases and J lost 3; bases outside the gene matches: 14. Germline loops: CDR1 KGHSH, CDR2 LQKENI. CDR3 length equals 18 residues. In DNA, the CDR3 is TGTGCCAGCTCAGGACTAGCGGGGTTTCCCTACTACTACTACGAGCAGTACTTC. This codes for CASSGLAGFPYYYYEQYF.